A selection of T cell receptor beta chains follows, all from one sample in a study of T cells expressing NK-cell markers. TCRdb re-called the 5' RACE reads; every CDR3 protein appears as one record, without DNA. This repertoire includes roughly 450,000 distinct CDR3 sequences. The sequencing sample was made of blood T cells: a sorted CD56 or NKG2C T cell subset, CD4+ or CD8+ T cells, or bulk PBMC T cells (not recorded which). Receptor source: a woman in her forties or fifties in good health. CDR3s include the opening cysteine and the closing phenylalanine or tryptophan. The order of the fields is CDR3 protein, V gene, J gene.

CASLANTGELFF	TRBV11-3	TRBJ2-2
CASSPSRTGPSEAFF	TRBV3-1	TRBJ1-1
CASSLTGGMAETQYF	TRBV4-2	TRBJ2-5
CASSEQSTSTDTQYF	TRBV2	TRBJ2-3
CASSAASQQFF	TRBV12-3/TRBV12-4	TRBJ2-1
CASSLKQASGMKQFF	TRBV5-6	TRBJ2-1
CASSFAGDSVDTQYF	TRBV11-3	TRBJ2-3
CASSFSGTSYEQYF	TRBV28	TRBJ2-7
CAILGVRGNIGELFF	TRBV10-3	TRBJ2-2
CAIRSGRSTDTQYF	TRBV10-3	TRBJ2-3
CASSQPGQSSYNEQFF	TRBV14	TRBJ2-1
CAFSPGPWNTEAFF	TRBV30	TRBJ1-1
CASSYTSGSLDEQFF	TRBV5-1	TRBJ2-1
CASSPRDRLGSEQFF	TRBV11-2	TRBJ2-1
CASSLASGRKDTQYF	TRBV5-1	TRBJ2-3
CASSQGFGGRETQYF	TRBV3-1	TRBJ2-5
CSARPPGGGNTIYF	TRBV20-1	TRBJ1-3
CASSQDPRTSGNYEQYF	TRBV14	TRBJ2-7
CATRALGPSLPEAFF	TRBV4-1	TRBJ1-1
CASSRADTGELFF	TRBV6-2/TRBV6-3	TRBJ2-2
CASKTGTSNNEQFF	TRBV12-3/TRBV12-4	TRBJ2-1
CASQGQMGQPQHF	TRBV6-5	TRBJ1-5
CASSVPSGVKETQYF	TRBV2	TRBJ2-5
CASRGQTNTGELFF	TRBV2	TRBJ2-2
CASRGFGPGPNTGELFF	TRBV12-3/TRBV12-4	TRBJ2-2
CASSSYPRGRGVQPQHF	TRBV12-3/TRBV12-4	TRBJ1-5
CASSEAPHRAFF	TRBV2	TRBJ1-1
CASRRRQGNKNTGELFF	TRBV12-3/TRBV12-4	TRBJ2-2
CAISPLGGSYDTQYF	TRBV10-3	TRBJ2-3
CAIEGQGTEAFF	TRBV13	TRBJ1-1
CASSQVLAPYEQYF	TRBV4-1	TRBJ2-7
CASSESRSPGANVLTF	TRBV10-1	TRBJ2-6
CASSQQGFANEKLFF	TRBV4-1	TRBJ1-4
CASRLAGVWEQYF	TRBV28	TRBJ2-7
CSVQPTDTQYF	TRBV29-1	TRBJ2-3
CSARDSSGKGFGNEQFF	TRBV20-1	TRBJ2-1
CASSLDDLPNYGYTF	TRBV11-2	TRBJ1-2
CASSDDATGWETQYF	TRBV2	TRBJ2-5
CASSKTNPNTGELFF	TRBV21-1	TRBJ2-2
CASSPSDGTDITGELFF	TRBV5-1	TRBJ2-2